A single sample is the source of the 2 T cell receptor beta chains below, sequenced in a study of blood T cell repertoires in COVID-19. Libraries were prepared by immunoSEQ multiplex PCR; TCRdb keeps only in-frame clonotypes and omits some of them. This table has just over 90,000 clones, roughly 90% appearing once. The sample comprised peripheral blood. These receptors all stem from a human donor with active COVID-19. The donor label of this sample is uncertain.

The chain employs TRBV12-5 and TRBJ2-7; 8 nucleotides align to TRBD1. CDR1 is LGHNT and CDR2 is FRNRAP in the germline V gene. The V and J ends lost 1 base and 2 bases, in that order; junction bases with no gene match: 1. The CDR3 covers 14 residues. The CDR3 sequence: CASGLGTGPYEQYF. CDR3 nucleotides: TGTGCTAGTGGTTTGGGGACAGGGCCCTACGAGCAGTACTTC.

V and J are TRBV4-1 and TRBJ1-4; D remains ambiguous. With 4 bases removed from V and 8 bases from J, the gap between germline ends came to 14 bases. The CDR3 has 14 amino acids. Germline loops: CDR1 MGHRA, CDR2 YSYEKL. CDR3: CASSPKGGPEKLFF. The DNA of the CDR3 is TGCGCCAGCAGCCCAAAGGGAGGGCCCGAAAAACTGTTTTTT.